This T cell receptor beta chain comes out of a study of post-analysis software for immune sequencing data. About the study: Both relapsing-remitting and secondary progressive multiple sclerosis featured among the disease courses, as did progressive-relapsing multiple sclerosis.

Worth noting for this clonotype: Its matching antigen is unknown.

Trimming left V 6 bases short and J 1 base short, with 6 bases between. This CDR3 is 12 amino acids long. Sequencing libraries made from TCR beta cDNA carried unique molecular identifiers. Starting from approximately 1 to 10 million T cells, the study yielded 500,000 or so cDNA molecules. TCRdb analysed the PCR reads with MiXCR anew, one entry per CDR3 protein. The profile shows around 400,000 distinct CDR3 sequences, approximately 39% of them singletons. Study results and caveats: Multiple sclerosis patients had significantly lower normalized Chao1 diversity than controls. Samples sharing a preparation batch grouped tightly together when assessed by F measure. Five or six TRBV segments were significantly more frequent in patients than in controls. TRBV5-6, TRBV5-1 and TRBV20-1 were among these segments.

The sequenced sample consisted of blood. The TCR was taken from a girl aged 2 to 9 with multiple sclerosis. V usage is TRBV12-3 or TRBV12-4 and J usage is TRBJ1-1; D is uncertain. The CDR3 protein is CASSLKNTEAFF. CDR3 DNA sequence: TGTGCCAGCAGCTTAAAGAACACTGAAGCTTTCTTT.